The following is a T cell receptor (beta chain) sequence with its context. Its antigen remains unknown. Treatment specified: 19 received Ad26.COV2.S at low or high dose, single or two shots; roughly five received placebo; per-sample allocation not given. Sample collection was performed on day 63 after the first vaccine or placebo injection. The CDR3 runs to 17 residues. J gave up 7 bases and V 6 bases, and 16 bases lay outside the gene matches. Germline CDR1 MDHEN, CDR2 SYDVKM. The sample belongs to a study of Ad26.COV2.S vaccination and SARS-CoV-2 variants. The method was immunoSEQ multiplex PCR; TCRdb's version includes in-frame clones alone and lacks a portion of them. The table includes roughly 500,000 clones, around 90% detected once. Study-wide results and limits: People who got the vaccine or the placebo had similar non-spike TCR breadth. A substantial breadth of spike-specific CD8+ and CD4+ T cell responses after vaccination has been reported. Possibly, TCR breadth and depth analyses underestimated total T cell responses.

The clonotype originates from a person aged 18 to 59 who received the Ad26.COV2.S COVID-19 vaccine or a placebo. This sequence joins TRBV28 and TRBJ2-1; 9 nucleotides match TRBD2. The sequencing here drew on peripheral blood, taken in a trial of Ad26.COV2.S vaccine versus placebo. CDR3 DNA: TGTGCCAGCAGCGTCCGGCCCTGGGCGGGAGGGCCGAATGAGCAGTTCTTC. It specifies CASSVRPWAGGPNEQFF.